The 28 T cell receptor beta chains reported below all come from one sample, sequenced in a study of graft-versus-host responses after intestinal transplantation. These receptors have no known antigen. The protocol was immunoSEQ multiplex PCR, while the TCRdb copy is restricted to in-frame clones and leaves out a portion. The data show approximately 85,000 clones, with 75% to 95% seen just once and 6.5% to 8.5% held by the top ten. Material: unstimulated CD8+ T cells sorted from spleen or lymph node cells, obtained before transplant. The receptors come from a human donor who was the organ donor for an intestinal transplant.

CDR3: CASRIRGDTNYGYTF. DNA for the CDR3: TGTGCCAGCAGGATAAGAGGAGATACTAACTATGGCTACACCTTC. The chain carries TRBV5-4 and TRBJ1-2; D ambiguous. Trimming removed 5 bases at V and 0 bases at J, with 14 bases between. The CDR3 runs 15 residues. In germline, CDR1 is SGHNT, CDR2 YYREEE (reference sequence).

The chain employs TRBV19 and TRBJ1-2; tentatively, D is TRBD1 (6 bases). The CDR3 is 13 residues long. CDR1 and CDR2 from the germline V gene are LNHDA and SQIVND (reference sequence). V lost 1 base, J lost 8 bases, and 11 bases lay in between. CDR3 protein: CASSIVRTEGYTF. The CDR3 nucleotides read TGTGCCAGTAGTATAGTTCGGACAGAAGGCTACACCTTC. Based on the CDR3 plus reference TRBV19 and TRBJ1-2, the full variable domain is DGGITQSPKYLFRKEGQNVTLSCEQNLNHDAMYWYRQDPGQGLRLIYYSQIVNDFQKGDIAEGYSVSREKKESFPLTVTSAQKNPTAFYLCASSIVRTEGYTFGSGTRLTVV.

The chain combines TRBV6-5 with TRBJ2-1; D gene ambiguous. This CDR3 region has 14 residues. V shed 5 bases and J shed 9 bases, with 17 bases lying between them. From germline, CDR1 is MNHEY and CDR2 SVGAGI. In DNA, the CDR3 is TGTGCCAGCAGTGAAGATCCGGGCGTAGGTGAGCAGTTCTTC. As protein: CASSEDPGVGEQFF.

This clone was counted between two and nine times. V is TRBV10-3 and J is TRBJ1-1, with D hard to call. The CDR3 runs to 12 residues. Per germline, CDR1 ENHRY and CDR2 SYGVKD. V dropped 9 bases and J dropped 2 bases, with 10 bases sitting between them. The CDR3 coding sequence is TGTGCCATGGGTAGTGCCAACACTGAAGCTTTCTTT. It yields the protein CAMGSANTEAFF.

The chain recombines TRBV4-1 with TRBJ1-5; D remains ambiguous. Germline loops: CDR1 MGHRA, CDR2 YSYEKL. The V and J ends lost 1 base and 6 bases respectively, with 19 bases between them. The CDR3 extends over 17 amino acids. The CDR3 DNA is TGCGCCAGCAGCCAAGGGTTAGTCGCTTTAACGGGTCAGCCCCAGCATTTT. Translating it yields CASSQGLVALTGQPQHF.

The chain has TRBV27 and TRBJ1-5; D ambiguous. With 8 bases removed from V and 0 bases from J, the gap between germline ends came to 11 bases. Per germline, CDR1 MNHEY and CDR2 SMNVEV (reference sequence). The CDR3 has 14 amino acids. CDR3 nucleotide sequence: TGTGCCAGCGGCCCAGTAGATAGCAATCAGCCCCAGCATTTT. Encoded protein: CASGPVDSNQPQHF.

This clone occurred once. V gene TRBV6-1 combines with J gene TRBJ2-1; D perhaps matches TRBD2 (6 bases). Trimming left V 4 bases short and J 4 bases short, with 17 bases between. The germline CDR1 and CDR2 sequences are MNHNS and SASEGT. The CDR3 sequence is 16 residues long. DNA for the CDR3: TGTGCCAGCAGTGGCATTTGGGGGGACGGATACAATGAGCAGTTCTTC. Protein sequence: CASSGIWGDGYNEQFF.

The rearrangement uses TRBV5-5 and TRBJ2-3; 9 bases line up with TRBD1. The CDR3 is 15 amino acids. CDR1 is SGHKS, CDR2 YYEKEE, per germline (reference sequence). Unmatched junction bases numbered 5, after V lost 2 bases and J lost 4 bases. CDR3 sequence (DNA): TGTGCCAGCAGCTTTGGGACAGGGTCCGCAGATACGCAGTATTTT. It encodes CASSFGTGSADTQYF.

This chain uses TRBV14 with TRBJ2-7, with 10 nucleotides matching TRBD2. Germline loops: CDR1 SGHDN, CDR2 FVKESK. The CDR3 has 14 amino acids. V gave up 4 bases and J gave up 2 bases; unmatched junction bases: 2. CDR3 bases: TGTGCCAGCAGCCTAGCGGGGGGACCCTACGAGCAGTACTTC. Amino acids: CASSLAGGPYEQYF.

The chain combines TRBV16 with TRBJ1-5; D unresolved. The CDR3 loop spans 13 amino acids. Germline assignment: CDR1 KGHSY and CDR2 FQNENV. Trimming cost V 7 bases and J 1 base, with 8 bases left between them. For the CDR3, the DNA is TGTGCCAGCACCTCGGGGAGCAATCAGCCCCAGCATTTT. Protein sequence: CASTSGSNQPQHF.

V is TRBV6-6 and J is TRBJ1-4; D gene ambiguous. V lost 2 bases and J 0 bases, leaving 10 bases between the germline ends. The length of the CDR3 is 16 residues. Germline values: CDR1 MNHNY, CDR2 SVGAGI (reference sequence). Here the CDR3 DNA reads TGTGCCAGCAGTTACCTACAGTGGGCAACTAATGAAAAACTGTTTTTT. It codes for CASSYLQWATNEKLFF.

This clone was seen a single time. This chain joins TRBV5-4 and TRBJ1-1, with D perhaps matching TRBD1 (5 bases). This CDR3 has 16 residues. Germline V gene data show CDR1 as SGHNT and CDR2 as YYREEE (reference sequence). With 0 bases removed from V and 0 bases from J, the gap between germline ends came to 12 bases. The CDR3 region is CASSLGAGTMNTEAFF. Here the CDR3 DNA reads TGTGCCAGCAGCTTGGGGGCAGGGACGATGAACACTGAAGCTTTCTTT.

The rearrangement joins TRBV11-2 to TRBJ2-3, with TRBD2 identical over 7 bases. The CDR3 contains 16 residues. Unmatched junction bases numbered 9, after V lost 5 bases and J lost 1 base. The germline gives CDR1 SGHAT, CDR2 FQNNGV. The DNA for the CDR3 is TGTGCCAGCAGCCCAACTAGCGTTCCCCGCACAGATACGCAGTATTTT. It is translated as CASSPTSVPRTDTQYF.

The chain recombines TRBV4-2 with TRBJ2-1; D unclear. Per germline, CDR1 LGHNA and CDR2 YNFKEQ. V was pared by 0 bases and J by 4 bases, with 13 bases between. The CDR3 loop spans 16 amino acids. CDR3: CASSQDPVGSYNEQFF. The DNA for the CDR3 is TGTGCCAGCAGCCAAGATCCAGTCGGGTCTTACAATGAGCAGTTCTTC.

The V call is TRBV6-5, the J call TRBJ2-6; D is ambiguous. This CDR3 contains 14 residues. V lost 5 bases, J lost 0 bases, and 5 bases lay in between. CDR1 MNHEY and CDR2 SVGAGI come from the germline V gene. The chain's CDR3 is CASSDNSGANVLTF. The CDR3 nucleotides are TGTGCCAGCAGTGACAACTCTGGGGCCAACGTCCTGACTTTC.

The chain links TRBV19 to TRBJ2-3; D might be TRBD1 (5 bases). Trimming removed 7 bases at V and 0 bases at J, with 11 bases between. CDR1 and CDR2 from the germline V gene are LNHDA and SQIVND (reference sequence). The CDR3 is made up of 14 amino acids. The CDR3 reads CASTQGLSTDTQYF. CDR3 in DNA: TGTGCCAGTACCCAGGGCCTTAGCACAGATACGCAGTATTTT.

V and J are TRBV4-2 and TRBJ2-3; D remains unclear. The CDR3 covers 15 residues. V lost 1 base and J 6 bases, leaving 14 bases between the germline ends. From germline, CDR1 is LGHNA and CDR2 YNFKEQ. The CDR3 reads CASSQAGSSADTQYF. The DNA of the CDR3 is TGTGCCAGCAGCCAAGCCGGGTCCTCGGCGGATACGCAGTATTTT.

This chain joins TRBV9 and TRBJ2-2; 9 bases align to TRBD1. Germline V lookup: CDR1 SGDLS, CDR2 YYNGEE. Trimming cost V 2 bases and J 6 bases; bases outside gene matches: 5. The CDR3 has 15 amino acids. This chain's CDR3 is CASSVGTGFAGELFF. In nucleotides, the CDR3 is TGTGCCAGCAGCGTTGGGACAGGGTTTGCCGGGGAGCTGTTTTTT.

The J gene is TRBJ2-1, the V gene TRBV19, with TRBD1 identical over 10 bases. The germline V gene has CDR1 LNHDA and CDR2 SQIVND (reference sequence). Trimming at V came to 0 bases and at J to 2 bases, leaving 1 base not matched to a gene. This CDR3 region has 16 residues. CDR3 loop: CASSIEGTGAYNEQFF. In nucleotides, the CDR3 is TGTGCCAGTAGTATAGAGGGGACAGGGGCCTACAATGAGCAGTTCTTC.

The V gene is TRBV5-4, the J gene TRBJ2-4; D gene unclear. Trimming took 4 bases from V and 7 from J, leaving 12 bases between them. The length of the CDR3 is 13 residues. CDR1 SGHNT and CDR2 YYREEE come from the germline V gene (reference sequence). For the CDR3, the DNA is TGTGCCAGCAGCCGGTCCCCAAGGAACATTCAGTACTTC. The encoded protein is CASSRSPRNIQYF. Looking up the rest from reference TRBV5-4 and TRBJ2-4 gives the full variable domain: ETGVTQSPTHLIKTRGQQVTLRCSSQSGHNTVSWYQQALGQGPQFIFQYYREEENGRGNFPPRFSGLQFPNYSSELNVNALELDDSALYLCASSRSPRNIQYFGAGTRLSVL.

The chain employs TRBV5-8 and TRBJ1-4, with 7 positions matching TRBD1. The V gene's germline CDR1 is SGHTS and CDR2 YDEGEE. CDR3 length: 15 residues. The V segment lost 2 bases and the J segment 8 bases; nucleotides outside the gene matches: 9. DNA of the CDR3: TGTGCCAGCAGCTTTCGACAGGGTTCTTACGAAAAACTGTTTTTT. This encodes CASSFRQGSYEKLFF.

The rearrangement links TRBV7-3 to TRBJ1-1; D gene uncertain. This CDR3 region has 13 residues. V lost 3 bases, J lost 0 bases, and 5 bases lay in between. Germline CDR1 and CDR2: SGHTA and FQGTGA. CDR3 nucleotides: TGTGCCAGCAGCTTGGAGGTGAACACTGAAGCTTTCTTT. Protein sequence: CASSLEVNTEAFF.

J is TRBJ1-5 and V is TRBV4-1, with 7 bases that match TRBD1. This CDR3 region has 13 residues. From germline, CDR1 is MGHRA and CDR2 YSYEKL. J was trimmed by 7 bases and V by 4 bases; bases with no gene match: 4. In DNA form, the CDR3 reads TGCGCCAGCAGCCTGGGACAGAGGCAGCCCCAGCATTTT. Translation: CASSLGQRQPQHF.

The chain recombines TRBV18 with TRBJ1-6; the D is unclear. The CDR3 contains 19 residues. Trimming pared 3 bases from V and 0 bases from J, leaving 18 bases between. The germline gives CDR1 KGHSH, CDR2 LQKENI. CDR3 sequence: CASSPAGRILSSYNSPLHF. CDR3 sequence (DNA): TGTGCCAGCTCACCGGCAGGACGGATCCTTAGCTCCTATAATTCACCCCTCCACTTT.

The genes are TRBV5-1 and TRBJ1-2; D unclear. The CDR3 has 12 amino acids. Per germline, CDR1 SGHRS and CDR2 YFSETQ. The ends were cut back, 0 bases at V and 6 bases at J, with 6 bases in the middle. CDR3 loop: CASSLAFDGYTF. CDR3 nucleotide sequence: TGCGCCAGCAGCTTGGCCTTTGATGGCTACACCTTC. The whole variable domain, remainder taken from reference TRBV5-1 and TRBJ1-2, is KAGVTQTPRYLIKTRGQQVTLSCSPISGHRSVSWYQQTPGQGLQFLFEYFSETQRNKGNFPGRFSGRQFSNSRSEMNVSTLELGDSALYLCASSLAFDGYTFGSGTRLTVV.

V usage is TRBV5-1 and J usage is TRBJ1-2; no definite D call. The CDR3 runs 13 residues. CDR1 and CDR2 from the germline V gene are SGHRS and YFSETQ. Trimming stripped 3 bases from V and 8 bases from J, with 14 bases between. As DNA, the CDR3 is TGCGCCAGCAGCTCCGTTTTGGGGAAAGGCTACACCTTC. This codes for CASSSVLGKGYTF.

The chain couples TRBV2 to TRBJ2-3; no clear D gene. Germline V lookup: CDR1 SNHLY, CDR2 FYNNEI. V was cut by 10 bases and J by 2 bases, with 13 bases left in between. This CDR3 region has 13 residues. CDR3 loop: CATTGLTTDTQYF. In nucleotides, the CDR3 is TGTGCCACAACGGGTCTCACCACAGATACGCAGTATTTT.

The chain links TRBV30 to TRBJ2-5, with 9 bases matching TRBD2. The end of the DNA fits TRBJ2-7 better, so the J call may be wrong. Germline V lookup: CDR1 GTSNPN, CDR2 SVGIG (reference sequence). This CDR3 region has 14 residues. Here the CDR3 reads CAWSLAGYAYEQYF. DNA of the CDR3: TGTGCCTGGAGTCTAGCGGGATACGCCTACGAGCAGTACTTC.